This T cell receptor (beta chain) was sequenced during a study of shared clonotypes between healthy human individuals. Findings and limits, study-wide: What naive subsets generally showed was a larger estimated richness than memory subsets showed. An anticipated effect of sequencing depth on clonotype sharing among donors was recognized.

Germline loops: CDR1 MNHEY, CDR2 SVGAGI. V dropped 6 bases and J dropped 4 bases, with 12 bases sitting between them. This CDR3 has 13 residues. This table comes from immunoSEQ multiplex PCR, and its TCRdb copy is limited to in-frame clones, with some not included. This sample carries roughly 660,000 clones, less than 95% of them seen once, and the ten largest clones take 34%. Pooled CD45RO+ cells and CCR7-negative CD45RA+ TemRA cells made up CD8 memory. This clone was seen a single time. Its target is not known. The clonotype was recovered from a man between 18 and 29 years old in good health. Some clones in this sample may be carry-over from other donors' samples. V gene TRBV6-5 combines with J gene TRBJ2-5; D is tentatively TRBD1 or TRBD2 (5 bases each). Material for sequencing was memory CD8+ T cells from PBMCs. Indicated subset: CD45RO+ cells pooled with CCR7-negative TemRA cells. This CDR3 reads CASSPNGGETQYF. DNA for the CDR3: TGTGCCAGCAGCCCCAATGGGGGAGAGACCCAGTACTTC.